This T cell receptor (beta chain) came from a study of T cells after yellow fever vaccination. The V gene lost 2 bases and the J gene lost 0 bases, with 18 bases spanning the gap. Germline V gene sequence: CDR1 SGHDT, CDR2 YYEEEE. This CDR3 contains 17 residues. TCRdb used MiXCR to reprocess the 5' RACE reads, holding one entry per CDR3 protein. The table includes a few hundred thousand distinct CDR3 sequences, roughly 4.3% detected once. This sample comprised PBMCs, obtained 15 days after the yellow fever booster vaccination. This clonotype was obtained from a man between 18 and 29 years old who received the YFV17D yellow fever vaccine. The J gene is TRBJ2-7, the V gene TRBV5-6; D possibly corresponds to TRBD2 (6 bases). The CDR3 sequence: CASSFRGRRGSSYEQYV. Written as DNA, the CDR3 is TGTGCCAGCAGCTTTCGCGGGCGGAGGGGAAGCTCCTACGAGCAGTACGTC.